This is a list of T cell receptor beta chains from one sample in a study of beta chain features in type 1 diabetes. The repertoire was sequenced with immunoSEQ multiplex PCR; TCRdb's copy has only in-frame clones and lacks some. The repertoire holds hundreds of thousands of clones, with over 25% as singletons. Sequencing was carried out using naive CD4+ T cells from blood. The receptors derive from a young man in good health. CDR3s include the opening cysteine and the closing phenylalanine or tryptophan. D genes are given only for firm matches. Clone size appears in some rows only: once, few, many, or a class for an expanded clone.

>-|-|TRBJ2-6|TRBV5-1
TGCGCCAGCAGCCCCGGGGCTATCCCCTCTGGGGCCAACGTCCTGACTTTC
CASSPGAIPSGANVLTF
>TRBD2|-|TRBJ2-3|TRBV7-3
TGTGCCAGCAGCTTATTTCCCTCCGGGACTAGCGGGAGGGTGTCAGATACGCAGTATTTT
CASSLFPSGTSGRVSDTQYF
>-|few|TRBJ1-5|TRBV30
TGTGCCTGGAGTGTACGATGGGGTCCGGGGGAGCCCCAGCATTTT
CAWSVRWGPGEPQHF
>-|-|TRBJ1-4|TRBV30
TGTGCCTGGAGTGGGGCCGGGACTCCGTCTGGCGATGAAAAACTGTTTTTT
CAWSGAGTPSGDEKLFF
>TRBD2|-|TRBJ2-1|TRBV9
TGTGCCAGCAGCGTAGCGACTAGCGGGCTATATGAGCAGTTCTTC
CASSVATSGLYEQFF
>-|few|TRBJ2-1|TRBV28
TGTGCCAGCAGTTTATCGTACAATGAGCAGTTCTTC
CASSLSYNEQFF
>-|few|TRBJ1-1|TRBV18
TGTGCCAGCCGTTTGACAGATGAAGCTTTCTTT
CASRLTDEAFF
>-|-|TRBJ1-5|TRBV7-2
TGTGCCAGCAGCCCCGGCACAGGGATGAATCAGCCCCAGCATTTT
CASSPGTGMNQPQHF
>TRBD2|once|TRBJ2-5|TRBV7-2
TGTGCCAGCAGCAAGACTAGCGGGAGGTCCGTACAAGAGACCCAGTACTTC
CASSKTSGRSVQETQYF
>TRBD2|-|TRBJ2-7|TRBV4-3
TGCGCCAGCAGCCAAGAGTTGGCTAGCGGGAGACTCGAGCAGTACTTC
CASSQELASGRLEQYF
>-|-|TRBJ2-1|TRBV2
TGTGCCAGCAGCCCCACCGGACAGCTGAGCTCCTACAATGAGCAGTTCTTC
CASSPTGQLSSYNEQFF
>TRBD1|once|TRBJ2-1|TRBV27
TGTGCCAGCTTCCCGGGACAGGGGGCCCCACACCTGTACAATGAGCAGTTCTTC
CASFPGQGAPHLYNEQFF
>TRBD2|-|TRBJ2-5|TRBV4-1
TGCGCCAGCAGCCAAGATCCGGGAGCGGGAGACGCGGAGACCCAGTACTTC
CASSQDPGAGDAETQYF
>-|-|TRBJ2-2|TRBV6-1
TGTGCCAGCAGCACTTTAGGGACCGGGGAGCTGTTTTTT
CASSTLGTGELFF
>TRBD2|-|TRBJ2-1|TRBV6-6
TGTGCCAGCGGGGCTAGCGGCCTCTACAATGAGCAGTTCTTC
CASGASGLYNEQFF
>TRBD1|few|TRBJ1-2|TRBV30
TGTGCCTGGAGTTTGCAAACAGGGGCTTCCTACTATGGCTACACCTTC
CAWSLQTGASYYGYTF
>TRBD1|few|TRBJ1-5|TRBV19
TGTGCCGGAGGAGGGGGCCAGCCCCAGCATTTT
CAGGGGQPQHF
>TRBD2|few|TRBJ2-1|TRBV15
TGTGCCACCAGCAGAGTGGCGGGAGCCTACAATGAGCAGTTCTTC
CATSRVAGAYNEQFF
>-|once|TRBJ2-5|TRBV7-2
TGTGCCAGCAGCTTACGACTTGTGGAGACCCAGTACTTC
CASSLRLVETQYF
>-|-|TRBJ1-2|TRBV12-2
TGTGCAAGTCGCTTAGCGCGCGAGGGCTGGAATGGCTACACCTTC
CASRLAREGWNGYTF
>-|few|TRBJ2-3|TRBV29-1
TGCAGCGTTGAAGGAGGGGCAGATACGCAGTATTTT
CSVEGGADTQYF
>-|-|TRBJ2-3|TRBV11-2
TGTGCCAGCAGTTCCTACAGGGCCACAGATACGCAGTATTTT
CASSSYRATDTQYF
>TRBD2|few|TRBJ2-1|TRBV9
TGTGCCAGCAGCGTAGGAGCGGGAGACTACAATGAGCAGTTCTTC
CASSVGAGDYNEQFF
>-|-|TRBJ1-2|TRBV6-5
TGTGCCAGCAGCCCCACAGGGTTAGGCTATGGCTACACCTTC
CASSPTGLGYGYTF
>-|few|TRBJ2-5|TRBV5-4
TGTGCCAGCAGCTTGGGCCCCGGAGAGACCCAGTACTTC
CASSLGPGETQYF
>TRBD1|few|TRBJ2-1|TRBV30
TGTGCCTGGAAGGCCCCCGGGACAGTTACCTACAATGAGCAGTTCTTC
CAWKAPGTVTYNEQFF
>-|few|TRBJ1-2|TRBV18
TGTGCCAGCTCACCCGAAGACGCCTATGGCTACACCTTC
CASSPEDAYGYTF
>-|-|TRBJ1-1|TRBV29-1
TGCAGCGTTGAAGACACAGCGGACACTGAAGCTTTCTTT
CSVEDTADTEAFF
>-|few|TRBJ2-3|TRBV29-1
TGCAGCGTTGAAGGACAGAGCACAGATACGCAGTATTTT
CSVEGQSTDTQYF
>TRBD1|few|TRBJ2-7|TRBV5-4
TGTGCCAGCAGCGAGGGACAGGAGGAAGCGGACGAGCAGTACTTC
CASSEGQEEADEQYF
>-|few|TRBJ2-1|TRBV29-1
TGCAGCGTTGTGGGGGGACGGGAGAGTGCCGATGAGCAGTTCTTC
CSVVGGRESADEQFF
>-|-|TRBJ1-5|TRBV4-1
TGCGCCAGCAGCCAAGATTCAGGATCTCGGCCCCAGCATTTT
CASSQDSGSRPQHF
>TRBD2|-|TRBJ2-7|TRBV30
TGTGCCTGGAGTGTTTTTCTTACTAGCGGGCGATCCTACGAGCAGTACTTC
CAWSVFLTSGRSYEQYF
>-|few|TRBJ2-3|TRBV28
TGTGCCAGCACTAATGCGGTGATTACAGATACGCAGTATTTT
CASTNAVITDTQYF
>-|-|TRBJ2-2|TRBV9
TGTGCCAGCAGCGTAGGACCTAGGGGCACCGGGGAGCTGTTTTTT
CASSVGPRGTGELFF